Described below is a single TCR beta chain sequence and its context. This specimen belongs to a study of blood T cell repertoires in COVID-19. The protocol was immunoSEQ multiplex PCR, while the TCRdb copy is restricted to in-frame clones and leaves out a portion. The sample consists of 90,000 to 120,000 clones, under 95% of them appearing once. The CDR3 has 15 residues. The germline CDR1 and CDR2 sequences are KGHDR and SFDVKD. Unmatched junction bases numbered 6, after V lost 3 bases and J lost 5 bases. This TCR was sampled from a woman aged 30 to 39 with acute or convalescent COVID-19. This chain connects TRBV24-1 to TRBJ2-5, with TRBD1 identical over 9 bases. The sequencing input was peripheral blood. The CDR3 nucleotides read TGTGCCACCAGTGATCACAGGGGGCTAGGGGAGACCCAGTACTTC. It yields the protein CATSDHRGLGETQYF.